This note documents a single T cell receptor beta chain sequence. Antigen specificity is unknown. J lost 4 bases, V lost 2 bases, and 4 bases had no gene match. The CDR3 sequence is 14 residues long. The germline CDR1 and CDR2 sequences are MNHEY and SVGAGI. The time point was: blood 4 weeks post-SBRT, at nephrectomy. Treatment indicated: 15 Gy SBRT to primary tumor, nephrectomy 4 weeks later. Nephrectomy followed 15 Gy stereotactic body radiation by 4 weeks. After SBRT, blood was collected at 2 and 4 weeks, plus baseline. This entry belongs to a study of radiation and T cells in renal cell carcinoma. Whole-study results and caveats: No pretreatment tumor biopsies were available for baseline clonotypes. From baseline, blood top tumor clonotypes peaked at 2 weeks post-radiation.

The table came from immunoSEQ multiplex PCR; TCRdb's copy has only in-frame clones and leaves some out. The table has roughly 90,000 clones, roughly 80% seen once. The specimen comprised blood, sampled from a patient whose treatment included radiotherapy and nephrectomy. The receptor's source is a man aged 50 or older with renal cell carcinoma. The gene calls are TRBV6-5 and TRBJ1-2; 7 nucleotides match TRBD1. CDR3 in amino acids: CASSYQQGGYGYTF. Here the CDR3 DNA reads TGTGCCAGCAGTTACCAGCAGGGGGGCTATGGCTACACCTTC.